Included here is one T cell receptor (beta chain) sequence, with context. Its antigen remains unidentified. This specimen comes from a study of cytomegalovirus exposure and HLA in healthy donors. Study-level points and caveats: The authors later found most CMV-associated TCR beta chains appeared HLA-restricted.

Germline CDR1 and CDR2: SGHRS and YFSETQ. CDR3 length: 13 amino acids. Deletions cut 0 bases from V and 3 bases from J, with 5 bases between. In the PCR, 60 Vbeta and 13 Jbeta primers were used. Libraries were prepared by immunoSEQ multiplex PCR; TCRdb keeps only in-frame clonotypes and omits some of them. The sample has some 200,000 clones; just over 75% are singletons. The rearrangement joins TRBV5-1 to TRBJ2-3, with D unclear. Sequenced sample: PBMCs. This sequence was found in a young man in good health and CMV-seronegative. The CDR3 loop is CASSLGQTDTQYF. In nucleotides, the CDR3 is TGCGCCAGCAGCTTGGGGCAGACAGATACGCAGTATTTT.